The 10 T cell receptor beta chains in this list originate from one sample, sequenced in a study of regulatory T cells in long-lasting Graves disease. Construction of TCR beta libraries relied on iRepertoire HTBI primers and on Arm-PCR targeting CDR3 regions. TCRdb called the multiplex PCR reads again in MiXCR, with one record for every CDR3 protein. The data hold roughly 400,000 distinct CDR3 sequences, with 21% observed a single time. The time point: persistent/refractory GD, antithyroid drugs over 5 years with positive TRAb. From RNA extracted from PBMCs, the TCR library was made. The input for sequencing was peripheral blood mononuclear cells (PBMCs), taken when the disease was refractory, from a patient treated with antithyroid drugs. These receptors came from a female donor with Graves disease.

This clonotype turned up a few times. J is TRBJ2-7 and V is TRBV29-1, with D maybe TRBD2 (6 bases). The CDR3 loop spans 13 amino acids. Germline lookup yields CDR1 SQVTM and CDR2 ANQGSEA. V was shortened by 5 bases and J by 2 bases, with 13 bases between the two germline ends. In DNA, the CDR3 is TGCAGCGTTAACCGGGACTCTACCTACGAGCAGTACTTC. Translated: CSVNRDSTYEQYF.

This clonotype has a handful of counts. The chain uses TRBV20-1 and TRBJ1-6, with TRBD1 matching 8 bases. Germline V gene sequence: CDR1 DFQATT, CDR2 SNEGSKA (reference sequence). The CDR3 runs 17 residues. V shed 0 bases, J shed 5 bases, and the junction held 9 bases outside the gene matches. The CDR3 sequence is CSARDRGGQGNNSPLHF. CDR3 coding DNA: TGCAGTGCTAGAGATCGGGGCGGACAGGGAAATAATTCACCCCTCCACTTT.

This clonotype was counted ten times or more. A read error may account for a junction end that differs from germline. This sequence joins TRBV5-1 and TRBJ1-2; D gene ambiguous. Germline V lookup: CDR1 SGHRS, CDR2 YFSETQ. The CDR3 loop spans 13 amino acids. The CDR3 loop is CASSPDGNYGYTF. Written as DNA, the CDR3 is TGTGCCAGCAGCCCTGACGGAAACTATGGCTACACCTTC. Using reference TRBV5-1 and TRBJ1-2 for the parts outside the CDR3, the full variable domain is KAGVTQTPRYLIKTRGQQVTLSCSPISGHRSVSWYQQTPGQGLQFLFEYFSETQRNKGNFPGRFSGRQFSNSRSEMNVSTLELGDSALYLCASSPDGNYGYTFGSGTRLTVV.

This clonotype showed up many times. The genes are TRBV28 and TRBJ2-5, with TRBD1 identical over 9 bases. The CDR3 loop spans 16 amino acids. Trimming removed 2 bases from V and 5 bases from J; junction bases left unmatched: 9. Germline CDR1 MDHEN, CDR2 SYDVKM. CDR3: CASSLIGTGKVETQYF. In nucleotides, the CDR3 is TGTGCCAGCAGTTTAATTGGGACAGGGAAGGTGGAGACCCAGTACTTC.

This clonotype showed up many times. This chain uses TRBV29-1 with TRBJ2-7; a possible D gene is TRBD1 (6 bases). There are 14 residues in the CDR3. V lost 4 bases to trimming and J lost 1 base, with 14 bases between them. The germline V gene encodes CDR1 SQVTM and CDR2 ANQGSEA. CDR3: CSVVFPQGSYEQYF. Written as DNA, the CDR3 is TGCAGCGTTGTATTTCCACAGGGTTCCTACGAGCAGTACTTC.

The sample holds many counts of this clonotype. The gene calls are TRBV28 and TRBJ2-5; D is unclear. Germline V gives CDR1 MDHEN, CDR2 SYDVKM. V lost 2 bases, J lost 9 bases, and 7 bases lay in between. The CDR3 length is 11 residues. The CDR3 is CASSLSGAQYF. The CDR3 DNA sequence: TGTGCCAGCAGTTTAAGTGGGGCCCAGTACTTC.

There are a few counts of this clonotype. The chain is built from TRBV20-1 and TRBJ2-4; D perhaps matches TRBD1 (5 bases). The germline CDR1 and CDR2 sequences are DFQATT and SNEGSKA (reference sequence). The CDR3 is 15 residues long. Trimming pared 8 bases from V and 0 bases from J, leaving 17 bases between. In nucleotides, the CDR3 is TGCAGTCGTCGAGACAGCCTATTAGCCAAAAACATTCAGTACTTC. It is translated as CSRRDSLLAKNIQYF.

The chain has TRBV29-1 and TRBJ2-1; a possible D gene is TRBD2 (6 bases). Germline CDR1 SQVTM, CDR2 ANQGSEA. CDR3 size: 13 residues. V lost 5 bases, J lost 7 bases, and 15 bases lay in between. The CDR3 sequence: CSVPGVAWNEQFF. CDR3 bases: TGCAGCGTTCCGGGGGTGGCGTGGAATGAGCAGTTCTTC.

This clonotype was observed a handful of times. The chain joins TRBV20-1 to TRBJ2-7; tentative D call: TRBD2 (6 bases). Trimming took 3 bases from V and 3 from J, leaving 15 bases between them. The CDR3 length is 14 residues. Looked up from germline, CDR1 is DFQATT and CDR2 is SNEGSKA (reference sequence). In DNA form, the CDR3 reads TGCAGTGCTAGTGCGGGATCGTACCTCTACGAGCAGTACTTC. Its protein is CSASAGSYLYEQYF.

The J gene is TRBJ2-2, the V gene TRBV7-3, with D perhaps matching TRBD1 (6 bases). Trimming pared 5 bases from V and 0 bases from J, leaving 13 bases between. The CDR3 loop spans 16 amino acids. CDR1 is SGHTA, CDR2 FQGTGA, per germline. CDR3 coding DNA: TGTGCCAGCAGCCAAAGGACAGACCCGAACACCGGGGAGCTGTTTTTT. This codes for CASSQRTDPNTGELFF. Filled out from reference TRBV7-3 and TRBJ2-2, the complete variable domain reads GAGVSQTPSNKVTEKGKYVELRCDPISGHTALYWYRQSLGQGPEFLIYFQGTGAADDSGLPNDRFFAVRPEGSVSTLKIQRTERGDSAVYLCASSQRTDPNTGELFFGEGSRLTVL.